This T cell receptor beta chain stems from a study of T cells after yellow fever vaccination. Study conclusions and caveats: Clonotype sharing between CD4 and CD8 compartments was small.

On this clonotype: Its antigen is undetermined. Relative to the germline gene, one junction end is altered; a read error may explain this.

TCRdb re-analysed the 5' RACE reads in MiXCR, keeping a single row per CDR3 protein. The table records about 330,000 distinct CDR3 sequences, less than 9.5% of them present only once. Germline V gene lookup returns CDR1 DFQATT and CDR2 SNEGSKA (reference sequence). The CDR3 totals 16 residues. The TCR comes from a man between 18 and 35 years old who received the YFV17D yellow fever vaccine. The chain has TRBV20-1 and TRBJ2-1; possibly TRBD1 or TRBD2 for D (7 bases each). The sequenced sample was PBMCs, obtained around 45 days after the first yellow fever vaccination. CDR3 residues: CCAPPREGALFSEQFF. CDR3 DNA: TGCTGTGCTCCTCCCAGGGAGGGGGCCCTTTTTTCTGAGCAGTTCTTC.